This TCR beta chain was profiled in a study of blood T cells in healthy people across ages. Study outcomes and limitations: Estimated diversity that came from one million T cells was considered an underestimate. CMV infection status of these donors was not known.

The CDR3 spans 19 residues. Germline V gene sequence: CDR1 SGDLS, CDR2 YYNGEE. The ends lost 4 bases at V and 1 base at J; junction bases unmatched: 12. As concerns this clonotype: Its antigen is not identified.

The authors ran a second PCR of about 6 to 11 cycles using a sample-barcoded 5' primer and a J-beta primer mix. Every molecule of cDNA carried a tag from a template-switch adaptor with 12 random nucleotides. TCRdb independently ran MiXCR on the 5' RACE reads; one entry per CDR3 protein. The profile shows roughly 1,800,000 distinct CDR3 sequences, approximately 50% of them singletons. The chain links TRBV9 to TRBJ2-1; TRBD1 aligns across 12 bases. Specimen: blood. This clonotype originated in a woman aged 35 to 49 in good health. The CDR3 DNA follows: TGTGCCAGCAGCTCCCCCAGGGACAGGGGGCTATCGTCCTACAATGAGCAGTTCTTC. This sequence encodes CASSSPRDRGLSSYNEQFF. The whole variable domain, filled in from reference TRBV9 and TRBJ2-1, reads DSGVTQTPKHLITATGQRVTLRCSPRSGDLSVYWYQQSLDQGLQFLIQYYNGEERAKGNILERFSAQQFPDLHSELNLSSLELGDSALYFCASSSPRDRGLSSYNEQFFGPGTRLTVL.